Listed here are 17 T cell receptor beta chains from one sample, sequenced in a study of CD8 T cells in ankylosing spondylitis. Study observations and caveats: What appeared characteristic of ankylosing spondylitis blood was a TCR beta motif of under 10 highly homologous variants.

Their antigens remain unidentified. A single record per CDR3 protein comes from TCRdb applying MiXCR to the 5' RACE reads. Of 750,000 to 850,000 distinct CDR3 sequences in the sample, about 12% were seen once. The sample was blood, either unsorted or a sorted T cell fraction (not recorded which). The receptor set was obtained from a male donor with ankylosing spondylitis.

The chain's CDR3 is CASSQDQRTLGWDTIYF. The CDR3 DNA follows: TGTGCCAGCAGCCAAGATCAAAGGACCTTGGGTTGGGACACCATATATTTT. This chain connects TRBV3-1 to TRBJ1-3; D not resolved. Germline CDR1 is LGHDT and CDR2 is YNNKEL (reference sequence). CDR3 length equals 17 residues. Trimming took 0 bases from V and 8 from J, leaving 20 bases between them. The whole variable domain, remainder taken from reference TRBV3-1 and TRBJ1-3, is DTAVSQTPKYLVTQMGNDKSIKCEQNLGHDTMYWYKQDSKKFLKIMFSYNNKELIINETVPNRFSPKSPDKAHLNLHINSLELGDSAVYFCASSQDQRTLGWDTIYFGEGSWLTVV.

The V and J genes are TRBV9 and TRBJ2-2; D is ambiguous. Germline V gene data show CDR1 as SGDLS and CDR2 as YYNGEE. CDR3 length: 14 amino acids. V lost 0 bases, J lost 4 bases, and 7 bases lay in between. Here the CDR3 DNA reads TGTGCCAGCAGCGTAGGAGAAAGCACCGGGGAGCTGTTTTTT. This translates into CASSVGESTGELFF.

This chain connects TRBV7-2 to TRBJ1-2, with unresolved D. Trimming shortened V by 11 bases and J by 6 bases, and 13 bases separated the two germline ends. Germline loops: CDR1 SGHTA, CDR2 FQGNSA. The CDR3 runs to 11 residues. CDR3 DNA sequence: TGTGCCGAAGGGATTGTTGATGGCTACACCTTC. Translated: CAEGIVDGYTF.

This clonotype came up many times. The chain employs TRBV6-1 and TRBJ2-7; no clear D gene. The V gene's germline CDR1 is MNHNS and CDR2 SASEGT. The ends were cut back, 8 bases at V and 2 bases at J, with 13 bases in the middle. The CDR3 length is 13 residues. The CDR3 here is CASRPQAAYEQYF. The DNA for the CDR3 is TGTGCCAGCCGACCGCAGGCAGCCTACGAGCAGTACTTC.

The genes are TRBV14 and TRBJ1-2; tentatively, D is TRBD1 (6 bases). Trimming left V 4 bases short and J 2 bases short, with 11 bases between. CDR1 and CDR2 (germline): SGHDN, FVKESK. This CDR3 contains 14 residues. In DNA form, the CDR3 reads TGTGCCAGCAGCCGGGGACACCTAAACTATGGCTACACCTTC. Its translation is CASSRGHLNYGYTF.

This clonotype has more than one count but fewer than ten. The V call is TRBV11-2, the J call TRBJ2-1, with TRBD2 identical over 9 bases. CDR1 and CDR2 (germline): SGHAT, FQNNGV. Losses at the gene ends were 5 bases for V and 7 bases for J; bases not matched to a gene: 9. The length of the CDR3 is 15 residues. The CDR3 reads CASSRNGLALNEQFF. CDR3 DNA: TGTGCCAGCAGCCGGAATGGACTAGCGCTAAATGAGCAGTTCTTC.

This chain joins TRBV10-3 and TRBJ2-3, with 8 bases aligning to TRBD2. The V and J ends lost 4 bases and 1 base, in that order; junction bases with no gene match: 10. Germline assignment: CDR1 ENHRY and CDR2 SYGVKD. This CDR3 has 17 residues. CDR3 in DNA: TGTGCCATCAGTGGGGGTAAAGCGGGAGTTGGCACAGATACGCAGTATTTT. Translation gives CAISGGKAGVGTDTQYF.

This sequence joins TRBV29-1 and TRBJ1-2, with 7 bases matching TRBD1. The CDR3 loop spans 14 amino acids. Trimming at V came to 3 bases and at J to 4 bases, leaving 8 bases not matched to a gene. The germline V gene has CDR1 SQVTM and CDR2 ANQGSEA. CDR3 loop: CSVDRTGVGYGYTF. The CDR3 region has the DNA TGCAGCGTTGATAGGACAGGAGTAGGCTATGGCTACACCTTC.

Many counts were recorded for this clonotype. The rearrangement joins TRBV5-1 to TRBJ2-1, with no clear D. V was cut by 0 bases and J by 4 bases, with 11 bases left in between. The length of the CDR3 is 15 residues. In germline, CDR1 is SGHRS, CDR2 YFSETQ. CDR3 region: CASSLASPGYNEQFF. The CDR3 bases are TGCGCCAGCAGCTTGGCTTCCCCCGGATACAATGAGCAGTTCTTC.

The chain couples TRBV12-3 or TRBV12-4 to TRBJ2-1, with TRBD1 matching over 7 bases. The CDR3 is 16 amino acids. V gave up 4 bases and J gave up 13 bases; unmatched junction bases: 19. CDR3 residues: CASSYHRGSRELAQFF. The CDR3 nucleotides read TGTGCCAGCAGTTACCACAGGGGAAGTAGGGAATTAGCCCAGTTCTTC.

In its sample, this clonotype was seen a few times. This rearrangement joins TRBV20-1 to TRBJ2-3, with D perhaps matching TRBD2 (5 bases). Germline V gene lookup returns CDR1 DFQATT and CDR2 SNEGSKA (reference sequence). The V end was cut by 6 bases, the J end by 1 base, with 17 bases between. This CDR3 region has 15 residues. CDR3 nucleotides: TGCAGTGCCAAACCGGAGGCTCCTCGCACAGATACGCAGTATTTT. It translates to CSAKPEAPRTDTQYF.

This clonotype was recorded a few times. CDR3 protein: CASSLERGTGVFF. CDR3 nucleotides: TGTGCCAGCAGCTTAGAGAGGGGGACAGGGGTGTTTTTT. The chain carries TRBV7-2 and TRBJ1-4, with TRBD1 identical over 10 bases. The CDR3 extends over 13 amino acids. Germline CDR1 SGHTA, CDR2 FQGNSA. Losses at the gene ends were 1 base for V and 15 bases for J; bases not matched to a gene: 5.

This sequence joins TRBV20-1 and TRBJ2-5; 13 nucleotides line up with TRBD2. V shed 3 bases and J 5 bases; nucleotides not matched to a gene: 9. CDR1 and CDR2 from the germline V gene are DFQATT and SNEGSKA (reference sequence). The CDR3 covers 16 residues. The CDR3 protein is CSASPTLAGGRETQYF. The DNA for the CDR3 is TGCAGTGCTAGCCCAACACTAGCGGGAGGGCGGGAGACCCAGTACTTC.

Many counts were recorded for this clonotype. V usage is TRBV29-1 and J usage is TRBJ2-5; D is uncertain. With 4 bases removed from V and 1 base from J, the gap between germline ends came to 10 bases. The CDR3 totals 13 residues. CDR1 and CDR2 (germline): SQVTM, ANQGSEA. CDR3 in amino acids: CSVGLRAQETQYF. In nucleotides, the CDR3 is TGCAGCGTTGGTTTACGGGCCCAAGAGACCCAGTACTTC.

The chain links TRBV20-1 to TRBJ1-5; tentative D call: TRBD1 (6 bases). V lost 6 bases, J lost 4 bases, and 10 bases lay in between. CDR1 is DFQATT and CDR2 is SNEGSKA in the germline V gene (reference sequence). This CDR3 contains 12 residues. The CDR3 nucleotides are TGCAGTGCCGAGACAGGTAATCAGCCCCAGCATTTT. Translated: CSAETGNQPQHF.

This clonotype was detected a few times. The chain links TRBV29-1 to TRBJ1-6; D unclear. Germline V gene lookup returns CDR1 SQVTM and CDR2 ANQGSEA. The CDR3 sequence is 12 residues long. Trimming shortened V by 4 bases and J by 7 bases, and 8 bases separated the two germline ends. CDR3 in amino acids: CSVGAGNSPLHF. The CDR3 region has the DNA TGCAGCGTTGGGGCGGGAAATTCACCCCTCCACTTT.

This clonotype was counted between two and nine times. CDR3 residues: CSAAGRTEAFF. In DNA form, the CDR3 reads TGCAGTGCCGCGGGGAGGACTGAAGCTTTCTTT. The V call is TRBV20-1, the J call TRBJ1-1, with D unclear. CDR1 and CDR2 from the germline V gene are DFQATT and SNEGSKA (reference sequence). The CDR3 length is 11 residues. V was trimmed by 6 bases and J by 5 bases, leaving 10 bases between them.